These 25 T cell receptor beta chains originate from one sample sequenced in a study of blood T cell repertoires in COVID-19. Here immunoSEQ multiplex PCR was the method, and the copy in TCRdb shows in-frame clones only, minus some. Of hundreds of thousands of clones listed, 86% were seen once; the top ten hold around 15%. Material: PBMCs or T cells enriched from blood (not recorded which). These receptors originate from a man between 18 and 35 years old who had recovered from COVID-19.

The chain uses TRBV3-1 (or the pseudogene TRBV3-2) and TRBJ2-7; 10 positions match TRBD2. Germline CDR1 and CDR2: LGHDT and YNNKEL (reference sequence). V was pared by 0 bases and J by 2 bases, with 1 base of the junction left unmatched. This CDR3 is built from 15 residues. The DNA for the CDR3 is TGTGCCAGCAGCCAAGATACTAGCGGGACCTACGAGCAGTACTTC. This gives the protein CASSQDTSGTYEQYF.

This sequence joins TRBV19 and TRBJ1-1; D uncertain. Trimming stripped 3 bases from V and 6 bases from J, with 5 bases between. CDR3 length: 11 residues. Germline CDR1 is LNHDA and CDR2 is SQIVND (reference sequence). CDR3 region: CASSMAAEAFF. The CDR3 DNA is TGTGCCAGTAGTATGGCTGCTGAAGCTTTCTTT.

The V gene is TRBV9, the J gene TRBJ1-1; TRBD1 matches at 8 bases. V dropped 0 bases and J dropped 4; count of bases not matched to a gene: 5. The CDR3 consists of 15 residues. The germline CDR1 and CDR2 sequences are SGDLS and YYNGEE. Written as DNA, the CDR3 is TGTGCCAGCAGCGTAGTGGCAGGGGGCGTCACTGAAGCTTTCTTT. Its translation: CASSVVAGGVTEAFF.

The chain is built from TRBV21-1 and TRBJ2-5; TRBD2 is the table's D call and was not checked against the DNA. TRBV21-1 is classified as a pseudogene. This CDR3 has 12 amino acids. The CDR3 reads CASSAGEGTQYF. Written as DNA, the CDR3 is TGTGCCAGCAGCGCGGGCGAGGGGACCCAGTACTTC.

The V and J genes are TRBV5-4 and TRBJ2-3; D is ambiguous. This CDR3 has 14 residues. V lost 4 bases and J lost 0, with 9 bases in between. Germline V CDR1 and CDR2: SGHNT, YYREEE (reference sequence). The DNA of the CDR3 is TGTGCCAGCAGCGGGCGAACTAGCACAGATACGCAGTATTTT. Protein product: CASSGRTSTDTQYF. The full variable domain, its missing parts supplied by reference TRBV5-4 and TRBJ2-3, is ETGVTQSPTHLIKTRGQQVTLRCSSQSGHNTVSWYQQALGQGPQFIFQYYREEENGRGNFPPRFSGLQFPNYSSELNVNALELDDSALYLCASSGRTSTDTQYFGPGTRLTVL.

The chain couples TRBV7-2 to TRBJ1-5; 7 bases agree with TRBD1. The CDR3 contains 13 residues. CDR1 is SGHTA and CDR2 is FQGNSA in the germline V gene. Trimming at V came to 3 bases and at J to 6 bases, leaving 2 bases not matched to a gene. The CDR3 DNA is TGTGCCAGCAGCTTCGACAGGGTTCAGCCCCAGCATTTT. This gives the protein CASSFDRVQPQHF.

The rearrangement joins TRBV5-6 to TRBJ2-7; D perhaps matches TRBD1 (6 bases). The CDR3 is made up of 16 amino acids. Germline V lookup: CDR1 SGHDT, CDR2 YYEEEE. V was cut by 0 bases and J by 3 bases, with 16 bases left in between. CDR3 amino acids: CASSLGRTVKFYEQYF. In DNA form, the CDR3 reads TGTGCCAGCAGCTTGGGTCGGACAGTAAAATTCTACGAGCAGTACTTC.

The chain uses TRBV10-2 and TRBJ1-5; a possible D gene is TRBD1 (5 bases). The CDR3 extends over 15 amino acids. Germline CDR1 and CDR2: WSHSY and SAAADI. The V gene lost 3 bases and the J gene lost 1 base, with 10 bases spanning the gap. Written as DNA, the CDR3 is TGCGCCAGCAGTGATCGAAGGGGAAGCAATCAGCCCCAGCATTTT. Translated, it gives CASSDRRGSNQPQHF.

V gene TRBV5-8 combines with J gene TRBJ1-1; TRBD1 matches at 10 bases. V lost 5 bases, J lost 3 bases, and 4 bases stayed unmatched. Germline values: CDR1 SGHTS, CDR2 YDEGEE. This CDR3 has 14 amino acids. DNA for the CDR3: TGTGCCAGCAGATGGGACAGGGGCCACACTGAAGCTTTCTTT. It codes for CASRWDRGHTEAFF. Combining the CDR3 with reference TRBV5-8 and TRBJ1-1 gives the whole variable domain EAGVTQSPTHLIKTRGQQATLRCSPISGHTSVYWYQQALGLGLQFLLWYDEGEERNRGNFPPRFSGRQFPNYSSELNVNALELEDSALYLCASRWDRGHTEAFFGQGTRLTVV.

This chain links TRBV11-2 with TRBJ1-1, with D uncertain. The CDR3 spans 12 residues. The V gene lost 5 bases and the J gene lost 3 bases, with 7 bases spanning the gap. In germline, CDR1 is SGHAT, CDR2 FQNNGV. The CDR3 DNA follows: TGTGCCAGCAGCCTACGGGACACTGAAGCTTTCTTT. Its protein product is CASSLRDTEAFF.

The CDR3 loop reads CASSQVSGIAKNIQYF. The CDR3 DNA follows: TGCGCCAGCAGCCAAGTTAGCGGAATAGCCAAAAACATTCAGTACTTC. This chain links TRBV4-1 with TRBJ2-4; maybe TRBD2 (6 bases). V was trimmed by 1 base and J by 0 bases, leaving 10 bases between them. Germline CDR1 and CDR2: MGHRA and YSYEKL. This CDR3 region has 16 residues.

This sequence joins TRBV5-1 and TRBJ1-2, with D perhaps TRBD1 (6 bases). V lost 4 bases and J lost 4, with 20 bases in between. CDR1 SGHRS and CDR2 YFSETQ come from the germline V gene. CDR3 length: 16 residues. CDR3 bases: TGCGCCAGCAGCGCCTCCGGACAGCCCTTTCCCTATGGCTACACCTTC. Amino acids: CASSASGQPFPYGYTF.

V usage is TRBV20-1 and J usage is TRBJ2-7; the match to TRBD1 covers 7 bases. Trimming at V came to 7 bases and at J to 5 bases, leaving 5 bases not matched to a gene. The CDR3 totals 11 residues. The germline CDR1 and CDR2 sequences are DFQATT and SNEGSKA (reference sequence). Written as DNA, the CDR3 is TGCAGTGGGGTACAGGGGAACGAGCAGTACTTC. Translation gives CSGVQGNEQYF.

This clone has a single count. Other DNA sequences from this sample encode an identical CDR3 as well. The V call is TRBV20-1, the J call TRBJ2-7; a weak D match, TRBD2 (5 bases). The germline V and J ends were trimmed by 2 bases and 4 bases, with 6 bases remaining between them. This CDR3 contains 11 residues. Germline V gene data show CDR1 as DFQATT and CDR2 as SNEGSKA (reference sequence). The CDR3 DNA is TGCAGTGCTAGACGCGGGTACGAGCAGTACTTC. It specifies CSARRGYEQYF.

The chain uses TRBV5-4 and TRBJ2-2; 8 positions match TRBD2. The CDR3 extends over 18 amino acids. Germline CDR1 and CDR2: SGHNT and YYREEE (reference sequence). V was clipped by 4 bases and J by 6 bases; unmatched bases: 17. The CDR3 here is CASSPGGAVGWEAGELFF. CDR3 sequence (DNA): TGTGCCAGCAGCCCCGGGGGGGCCGTTGGATGGGAGGCCGGGGAGCTGTTTTTT.

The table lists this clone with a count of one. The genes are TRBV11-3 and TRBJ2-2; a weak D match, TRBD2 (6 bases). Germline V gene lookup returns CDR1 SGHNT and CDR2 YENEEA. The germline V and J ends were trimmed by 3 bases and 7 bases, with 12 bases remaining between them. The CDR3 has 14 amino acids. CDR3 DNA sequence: TGTGCCAGCAGCTTCGGGGCGCGGGGCGGGGAGCTGTTTTTT. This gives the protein CASSFGARGGELFF.

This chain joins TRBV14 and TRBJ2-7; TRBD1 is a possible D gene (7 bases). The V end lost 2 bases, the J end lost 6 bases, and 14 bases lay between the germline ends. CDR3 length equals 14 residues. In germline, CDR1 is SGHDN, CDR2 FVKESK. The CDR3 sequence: CASSQYIQGGEQYF. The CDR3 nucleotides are TGTGCCAGCAGCCAATACATTCAGGGGGGCGAGCAGTACTTC.

The CDR3 loop reads CASSSLAGSTDTQYF. For the CDR3, the DNA is TGTGCCAGCAGCTCTTTGGCGGGGAGCACAGATACGCAGTATTTT. The gene calls are TRBV7-9 and TRBJ2-3; D may be TRBD2 (6 bases). CDR3 length: 15 residues. Germline V gene data show CDR1 as SEHNR and CDR2 as FQNEAQ (reference sequence). Trimming removed 4 bases at V and 0 bases at J, with 11 bases between.

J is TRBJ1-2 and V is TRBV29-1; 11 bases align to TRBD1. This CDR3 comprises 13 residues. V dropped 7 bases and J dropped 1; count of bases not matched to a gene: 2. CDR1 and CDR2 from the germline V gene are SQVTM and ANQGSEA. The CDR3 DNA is TGCAGCGGGGGGACAGGGGGTAACTATGGCTACACCTTC. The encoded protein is CSGGTGGNYGYTF.

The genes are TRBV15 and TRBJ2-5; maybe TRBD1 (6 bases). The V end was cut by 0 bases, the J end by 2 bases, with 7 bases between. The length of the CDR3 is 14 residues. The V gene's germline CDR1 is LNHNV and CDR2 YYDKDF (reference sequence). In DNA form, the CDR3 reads TGTGCCACCAGCAGAGAAGGGGGTCAAGAGACCCAGTACTTC. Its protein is CATSREGGQETQYF.

The CDR3 sequence is CASSESDPGRLSGNTIYF. The CDR3 DNA reads as TGTGCCAGCAGTGAATCAGACCCAGGTCGGCTTTCTGGAAACACCATATATTTT. V usage is TRBV2 and J usage is TRBJ1-3, with unresolved D. This CDR3 has 18 amino acids. Looked up from germline, CDR1 is SNHLY and CDR2 is FYNNEI. The germline V and J ends were trimmed by 2 bases and 1 base, with 18 bases remaining between them.

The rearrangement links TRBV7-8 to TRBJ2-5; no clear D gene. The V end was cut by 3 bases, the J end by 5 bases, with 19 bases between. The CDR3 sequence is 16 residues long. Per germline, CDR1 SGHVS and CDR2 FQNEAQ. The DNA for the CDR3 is TGTGCCAGCAGCTTCAACCCCCGGTCGGGTGTGGAGACCCAGTACTTC. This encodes CASSFNPRSGVETQYF.

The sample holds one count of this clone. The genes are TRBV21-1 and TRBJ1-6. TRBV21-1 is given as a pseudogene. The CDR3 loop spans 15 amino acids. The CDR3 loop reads CASSKAGGRNSPLHF. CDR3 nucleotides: TGTGCCAGCAGCAAAGCGGGGGGGAGGAATTCACCCCTCCACTTT.

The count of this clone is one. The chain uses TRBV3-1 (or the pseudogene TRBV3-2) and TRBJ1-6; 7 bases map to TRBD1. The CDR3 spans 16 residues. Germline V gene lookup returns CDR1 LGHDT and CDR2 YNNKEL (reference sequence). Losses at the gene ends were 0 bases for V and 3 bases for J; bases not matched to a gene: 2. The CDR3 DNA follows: TGTGCCAGCAGCCAAGAGACAGGGCGCTATAATTCACCCCTCCACTTT. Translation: CASSQETGRYNSPLHF.

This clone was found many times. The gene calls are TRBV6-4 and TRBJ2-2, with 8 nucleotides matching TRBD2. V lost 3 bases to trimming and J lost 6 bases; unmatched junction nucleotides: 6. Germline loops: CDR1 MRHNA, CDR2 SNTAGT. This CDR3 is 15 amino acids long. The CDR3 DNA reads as TGTGCCAGCAGTGAACGGGGGGGCCGGCCCGGGGAGCTGTTTTTT. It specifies CASSERGGRPGELFF.